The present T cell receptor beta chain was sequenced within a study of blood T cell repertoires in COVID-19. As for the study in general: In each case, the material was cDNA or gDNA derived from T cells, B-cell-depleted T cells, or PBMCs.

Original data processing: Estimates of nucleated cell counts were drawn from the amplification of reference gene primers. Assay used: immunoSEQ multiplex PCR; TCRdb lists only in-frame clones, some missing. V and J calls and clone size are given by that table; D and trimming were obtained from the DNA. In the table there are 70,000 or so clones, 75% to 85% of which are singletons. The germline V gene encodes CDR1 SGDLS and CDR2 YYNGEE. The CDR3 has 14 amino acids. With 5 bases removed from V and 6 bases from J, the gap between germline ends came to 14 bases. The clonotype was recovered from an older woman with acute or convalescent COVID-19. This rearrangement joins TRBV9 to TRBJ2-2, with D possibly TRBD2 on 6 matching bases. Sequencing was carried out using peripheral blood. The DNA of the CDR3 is TGTGCCAGCAGTGCGACCTCGGGAGCCGGGGAGCTGTTTTTT. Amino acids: CASSATSGAGELFF.